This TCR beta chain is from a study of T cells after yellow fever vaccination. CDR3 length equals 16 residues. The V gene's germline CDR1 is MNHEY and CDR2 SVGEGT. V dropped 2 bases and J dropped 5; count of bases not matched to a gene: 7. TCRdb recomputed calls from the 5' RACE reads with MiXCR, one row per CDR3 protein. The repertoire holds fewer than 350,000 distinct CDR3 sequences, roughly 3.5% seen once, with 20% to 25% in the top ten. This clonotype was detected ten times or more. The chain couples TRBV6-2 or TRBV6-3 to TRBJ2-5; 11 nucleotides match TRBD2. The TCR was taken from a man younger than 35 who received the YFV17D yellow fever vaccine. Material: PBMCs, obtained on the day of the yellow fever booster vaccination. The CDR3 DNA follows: TGTGCCAGCAGTTACCTAGCGGGGGGCACAGAGGAGACCCAGTACTTC. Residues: CASSYLAGGTEETQYF.